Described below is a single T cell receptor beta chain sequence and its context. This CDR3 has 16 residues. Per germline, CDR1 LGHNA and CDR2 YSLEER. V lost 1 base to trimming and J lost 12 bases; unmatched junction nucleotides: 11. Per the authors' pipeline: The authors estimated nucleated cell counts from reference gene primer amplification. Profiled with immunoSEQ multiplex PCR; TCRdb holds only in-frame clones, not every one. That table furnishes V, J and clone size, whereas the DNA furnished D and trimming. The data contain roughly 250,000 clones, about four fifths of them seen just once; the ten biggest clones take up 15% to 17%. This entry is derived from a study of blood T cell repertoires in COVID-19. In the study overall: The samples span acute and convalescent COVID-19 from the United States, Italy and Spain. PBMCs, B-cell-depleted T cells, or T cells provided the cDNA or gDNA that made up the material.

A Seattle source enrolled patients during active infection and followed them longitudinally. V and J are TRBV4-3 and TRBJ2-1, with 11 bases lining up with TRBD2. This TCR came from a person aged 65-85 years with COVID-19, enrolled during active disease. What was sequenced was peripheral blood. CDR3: CASSQVLAGGPGRQFF. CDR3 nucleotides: TGCGCCAGCAGCCAAGTCCTAGCGGGAGGCCCTGGGCGGCAGTTCTTC.